The 21 T cell receptor beta chains given below trace back to one sample, sequenced in a study of blood T cell repertoires in COVID-19. The assay was immunoSEQ multiplex PCR, and TCRdb's table has in-frame clones only and misses some. The data hold some 300,000 clones, with roughly 87% observed a single time. Material: PBMCs or T cells enriched from blood (not recorded which). The receptors here all came from a woman in her 30s who had recovered from COVID-19.

V usage is TRBV19 and J usage is TRBJ2-1; the D gene is possibly TRBD1 (8 bases). Trimming left V 6 bases short and J 5 bases short, with 23 bases between. CDR3 length: 17 residues. Germline assignment: CDR1 LNHDA and CDR2 SQIVND (reference sequence). CDR3 sequence reads: CASRPTGGVGGNNEQFF. DNA of the CDR3: TGTGCCAGTAGGCCAACAGGGGGGGTTGGAGGGAACAATGAGCAGTTCTTC.

The chain is built from TRBV3-1 (or the pseudogene TRBV3-2) and TRBJ2-5, with 7 bases lining up with TRBD1. The J call may be incorrect, as the DNA end agrees better with TRBJ2-7. The CDR3 runs 13 residues. CDR1 and CDR2 from the germline V gene are LGHDT and YNNKEL (reference sequence). CDR3 DNA sequence: TGTGCCAGCAAAGACAGGGAATCCTACGAGCAGTACTTC. It specifies CASKDRESYEQYF.

The genes are TRBV18 and TRBJ1-2; D gene uncertain. Trimming shortened V by 1 base and J by 7 bases, and 13 bases separated the two germline ends. The CDR3 consists of 14 residues. Germline CDR1 KGHSH, CDR2 LQKENI. The CDR3 DNA reads as TGTGCCAGCTCACCACGGGCGGGTTATGTTGGCTACACCTTC. Its protein is CASSPRAGYVGYTF.

The gene calls are TRBV28 and TRBJ2-4, with 14 bases matching TRBD2. CDR1 MDHEN and CDR2 SYDVKM come from the germline V gene. The CDR3 has 20 residues. V was clipped by 4 bases and J by 7 bases; unmatched bases: 18. The CDR3 region is CASSSPSSRTSGRRWNIQYF. In nucleotides, the CDR3 is TGTGCCAGCAGTTCCCCCTCGTCGCGGACTAGCGGGAGGCGCTGGAACATTCAGTACTTC.

The V gene is TRBV24-1, the J gene TRBJ2-2; D gene uncertain. There are 16 residues in the CDR3. Germline CDR1 reads KGHDR; CDR2 reads SFDVKD. Trimming shortened V by 5 bases and J by 1 base, and 13 bases separated the two germline ends. CDR3 protein: CATSGATAENTGELFF. CDR3 nucleotides: TGTGCCACCAGTGGGGCAACGGCAGAGAACACCGGGGAGCTGTTTTTT.

Turning to this clone: This same CDR3 is encoded by further DNA sequences in the sample. The CDR3 coding sequence is TGCGCCAGCAGCTTGGGCGGGGGCGCAGAGACCCAGTACTTC. Amino acid sequence: CASSLGGGAETQYF. V and J are TRBV5-1 and TRBJ2-5; D possibly corresponds to TRBD2 (7 bases). V was cut by 0 bases and J by 4 bases, with 10 bases left in between. Germline CDR1 and CDR2: SGHRS and YFSETQ. This CDR3 has 14 amino acids.

The V and J genes are TRBV12-3 or TRBV12-4 and TRBJ1-2; no firm D call. Trimming left V 7 bases short and J 7 bases short, with 13 bases between. The CDR3 consists of 12 residues. In nucleotides, the CDR3 is TGTGCCAGCACCACAAGGCCGGGTGGCTACACCTTC. Translating gives CASTTRPGGYTF.

The chain combines TRBV28 with TRBJ2-7; maybe TRBD2 (7 bases). Per germline, CDR1 MDHEN and CDR2 SYDVKM. This CDR3 contains 12 residues. The ends were cut back, 5 bases at V and 6 bases at J, with 11 bases in the middle. The CDR3 sequence: CASSGGAGEQYF. In DNA form, the CDR3 reads TGTGCCAGCAGTGGGGGGGCCGGCGAGCAGTACTTC. Looking up the rest from reference TRBV28 and TRBJ2-7 gives the full variable domain: DVKVTQSSRYLVKRTGEKVFLECVQDMDHENMFWYRQDPGLGLRLIYFSYDVKMKEKGDIPEGYSVSREKKERFSLILESASTNQTSMYLCASSGGAGEQYFGPGTRLTVT.

The genes are TRBV27 and TRBJ2-7, with 7 bases matching TRBD1. The CDR3 runs to 16 residues. Trimming cost V 6 bases and J 0 bases; bases outside gene matches: 11. Per germline, CDR1 MNHEY and CDR2 SMNVEV (reference sequence). The CDR3 DNA reads TGTGCCAGCAGGCTCTTCACCGGGACAGCCTCCTACGAGCAGTACTTC. The encoded protein is CASRLFTGTASYEQYF.

V usage is TRBV28 and J usage is TRBJ1-2; weak D call: TRBD1 (5 bases). Germline V gene lookup returns CDR1 MDHEN and CDR2 SYDVKM. This CDR3 has 15 residues. Trimming took off 6 bases at V and 0 bases at J, with 14 bases between the two ends. The CDR3 DNA is TGTGCCAGCAGCTTCCAGGGTCGTCCTAACTATGGCTACACCTTC. Its protein product is CASSFQGRPNYGYTF.

J is TRBJ2-3 and V is TRBV28; 7 bases fit TRBD1. V lost 4 bases to trimming and J lost 10 bases; unmatched junction nucleotides: 26. Germline lookup yields CDR1 MDHEN and CDR2 SYDVKM. The CDR3 contains 19 residues. The CDR3 nucleotides read TGTGCCAGCAGTTACCCGGGACAGCACACAGATAGTCTACCGGTAGCGCAGTATTTT. Encoded protein: CASSYPGQHTDSLPVAQYF.

The V and J genes are TRBV30 and TRBJ1-5, with 9 bases fitting TRBD1. Germline CDR1 GTSNPN, CDR2 SVGIG (reference sequence). V was clipped by 0 bases and J by 5 bases; unmatched bases: 5. CDR3 length equals 15 residues. The CDR3 bases are TGTGCCTGGAGTGTTCAGACAGGGGGATATCAGCCCCAGCATTTT. This translates into CAWSVQTGGYQPQHF.

This clone has more than one count but fewer than ten. The chain links TRBV5-1 to TRBJ1-2, with TRBD1 matching 9 bases. Trimming removed 4 bases from V and 4 bases from J; junction bases left unmatched: 5. CDR1 is SGHRS, CDR2 YFSETQ, per germline. The CDR3 sequence is 14 residues long. The CDR3 nucleotides read TGCGCCAGCAGCCTCCGACAGGGGGGCTATGGCTACACCTTC. Protein product: CASSLRQGGYGYTF.

The V gene is TRBV7-2, the J gene TRBJ1-5, with D unresolved. Germline loops: CDR1 SGHTA, CDR2 FQGNSA. This CDR3 region has 13 residues. Trimming took off 3 bases at V and 7 bases at J, with 10 bases between the two ends. The chain's CDR3 is CASSLGWEQPQHF. The CDR3 DNA reads as TGTGCCAGCAGCTTGGGGTGGGAGCAGCCCCAGCATTTT. Supplemented by reference TRBV7-2 and TRBJ1-5, the full variable domain reads GAGVSQSPSNKVTEKGKDVELRCDPISGHTALYWYRQSLGQGLEFLIYFQGNSAPDKSGLPSDRFSAERTGGSVSTLTIQRTQQEDSAVYLCASSLGWEQPQHFGDGTRLSIL.

J is TRBJ1-2 and V is TRBV11-2, with D tentatively TRBD1 (6 bases). This CDR3 spans 16 amino acids. Germline assignment: CDR1 SGHAT and CDR2 FQNNGV. Trimming shortened V by 1 base and J by 0 bases, and 12 bases separated the two germline ends. CDR3 coding DNA: TGTGCCAGCAGCTTAGGCCCAGGGGCCGCTAACTATGGCTACACCTTC. Translated, it gives CASSLGPGAANYGYTF.

V gene TRBV7-3 combines with J gene TRBJ2-2, with 7 bases aligning to TRBD2. The CDR3 contains 15 residues. The J segment lost 5 bases and the V segment lost 1 base, leaving 4 bases of the junction unmatched. The germline CDR1 and CDR2 sequences are SGHTA and FQGTGA. CDR3 in amino acids: CASSLRGGSTGELFF. The CDR3 nucleotides are TGTGCCAGCAGCTTAAGGGGAGGGAGTACCGGGGAGCTGTTTTTT.

The chain couples TRBV12-1 to TRBJ2-7; no check of the table's D call, TRBD2, against the DNA was made. TRBV12-1 is designated a pseudogene. The CDR3 extends over 17 amino acids. CDR3: CASSPPELAGGPHEQYF. The CDR3 DNA sequence: TGTGCCAGCAGCCCCCCGGAACTAGCGGGAGGGCCCCACGAGCAGTACTTC.

The chain joins TRBV29-1 to TRBJ2-3, with D uncertain. Germline CDR1 SQVTM, CDR2 ANQGSEA. There are 14 residues in the CDR3. The ends were cut back, 4 bases at V and 0 bases at J, with 11 bases in the middle. The CDR3 loop reads CSVVRLQSTDTQYF. As DNA, the CDR3 is TGCAGCGTTGTAAGACTCCAGAGCACAGATACGCAGTATTTT.

This clone has just one count. The rearrangement uses TRBV18 and TRBJ2-7, with 10 bases lining up with TRBD1. V lost 5 bases, J lost 5 bases, and 18 bases stayed unmatched. The CDR3 loop spans 18 amino acids. Germline lookup yields CDR1 KGHSH and CDR2 LQKENI. The CDR3 region is CASSDRDRGPLPLHEQYF. In DNA form, the CDR3 reads TGTGCCAGCTCAGACCGGGACAGGGGACCCTTACCGCTCCACGAGCAGTACTTC.

The chain employs TRBV5-1 and TRBJ1-1, with no clear D. Trimming cost V 2 bases and J 1 base, with 6 bases left between them. Germline V gives CDR1 SGHRS, CDR2 YFSETQ. The CDR3 loop spans 13 amino acids. The DNA of the CDR3 is TGCGCCAGCAGCTTTATAGAGAACACTGAAGCTTTCTTT. Translating it yields CASSFIENTEAFF.

For the CDR3, the DNA is TGTGCCAGCAGCGCATCACTAGCGGGGGTCACAAACACCGGGGAGCTGTTTTTT. This sequence encodes CASSASLAGVTNTGELFF. This chain uses TRBV9 with TRBJ2-2; TRBD2 matches 11 bases. Germline V lookup: CDR1 SGDLS, CDR2 YYNGEE. This CDR3 spans 18 amino acids. V was clipped by 3 bases and J by 2 bases; unmatched bases: 9.